These T cell receptor beta chains were read from a single sample in a study of blood T cell repertoires in COVID-19. Libraries were prepared by immunoSEQ multiplex PCR; TCRdb keeps only in-frame clonotypes and omits some of them. This table holds 150,000 or so clones, roughly 88% found once. Material for sequencing was peripheral blood. The receptors stem from a woman aged 60-75 years with acute or convalescent COVID-19. Each CDR3 is given with its conserved first and last residue. Fields, in order: J gene, V gene, D gene, clone size, CDR3 DNA, CDR3 protein. A D gene is named only where the DNA matches it firmly. Clone size, where shown, is once, few, many, or a class for clones that have expanded.

j_gene: TRBJ1-1; v_gene: TRBV6-5; d_gene: -; abundance: -; CDR3nt: TGTGCCAGCAGCCACCCCCAGCAGGGAAACACTGAAGCTTTCTTT; CDR3aa: CASSHPQQGNTEAFF
j_gene: TRBJ1-6; v_gene: TRBV7-8; d_gene: -; abundance: few; CDR3nt: TGTGCCAGCAGCTTAGGAGGACAAACTAATTCACCCCTCCACTTT; CDR3aa: CASSLGGQTNSPLHF
j_gene: TRBJ1-2; v_gene: TRBV6-5; d_gene: -; abundance: few; CDR3nt: TGTGCCAGCAGTTACTCGGGCAAACACTATGGCTACACCTTC; CDR3aa: CASSYSGKHYGYTF
j_gene: TRBJ2-1; v_gene: TRBV7-7; d_gene: TRBD2; abundance: -; CDR3nt: TGTGCTAGCAGCCCCGGACTAGTTACTAACAATGAGCAGTTCTTC; CDR3aa: CASSPGLVTNNEQFF
j_gene: TRBJ2-5; v_gene: TRBV18; d_gene: TRBD1; abundance: -; CDR3nt: TGTGCCAGCTCACCGCCTAAGACAGGGTCGGAAGAGACCCAGTACTTC; CDR3aa: CASSPPKTGSEETQYF
j_gene: TRBJ1-5; v_gene: TRBV30; d_gene: -; abundance: -; CDR3nt: TGTGCCTGGAGTGTATCAGGCAGGTTCAATCAGCCCCAGCATTTT; CDR3aa: CAWSVSGRFNQPQHF
j_gene: TRBJ1-6; v_gene: TRBV6-1; d_gene: -; abundance: -; CDR3nt: TGTGCCAGCAGTGGACAATCACGCTCCTATAATTCACCCCTCCACTTT; CDR3aa: CASSGQSRSYNSPLHF
j_gene: TRBJ2-7; v_gene: TRBV27; d_gene: -; abundance: -; CDR3nt: TGTGCCAGCAGTTTATACGCAGGGGCCCCCTACGAGCAGTACTTC; CDR3aa: CASSLYAGAPYEQYF
j_gene: TRBJ2-5; v_gene: TRBV19; d_gene: TRBD2; abundance: -; CDR3nt: TGTGCCAGTAGTATCCGGGGGGGCCTGGTAGAGACCCAGTACTTC; CDR3aa: CASSIRGGLVETQYF
j_gene: TRBJ1-2; v_gene: TRBV5-5; d_gene: -; abundance: -; CDR3nt: TGTGCCAGCAGCCCCCGGACAGAAGTGGGCTATGGCTACACCTTC; CDR3aa: CASSPRTEVGYGYTF
j_gene: TRBJ1-4; v_gene: TRBV11-2; d_gene: TRBD1; abundance: -; CDR3nt: TGTGCCAGCAGCCCAGGGGGCTCCAATGAAAAACTGTTTTTT; CDR3aa: CASSPGGSNEKLFF
j_gene: TRBJ2-3; v_gene: TRBV5-1; d_gene: TRBD1; abundance: -; CDR3nt: TGCGCCAGCAGCCACGGACAGGTTTCGGCGCGGACGCAGTATTTT; CDR3aa: CASSHGQVSARTQYF
j_gene: TRBJ1-2; v_gene: TRBV3-1/TRBV3-2; d_gene: TRBD1; abundance: -; CDR3nt: TGTGCCAGCAGCCAAGGAGGGGGCAGAGGCTACACCTTC; CDR3aa: CASSQGGGRGYTF
j_gene: TRBJ1-1; v_gene: TRBV7-9; d_gene: TRBD1; abundance: -; CDR3nt: TGTGCCAGCAGCTCTGAAGATCAGACAGGGGGGAACACTGAAGCTTTCTTT; CDR3aa: CASSSEDQTGGNTEAFF
j_gene: TRBJ2-5; v_gene: TRBV5-4; d_gene: -; abundance: -; CDR3nt: TGTGCCAGCAGTGGGGGAGGGGGGCAACAAGAGACCCAGTACTTC; CDR3aa: CASSGGGGQQETQYF
j_gene: TRBJ2-7; v_gene: TRBV7-6; d_gene: TRBD1; abundance: -; CDR3nt: TGTGCCAGCAGCCTCGCGCGGGGACAGGGCGTCGACGAGCAGTACTTC; CDR3aa: CASSLARGQGVDEQYF
j_gene: TRBJ1-1; v_gene: TRBV28; d_gene: -; abundance: -; CDR3nt: TGTGCCAGCAGTATCCTTGGGGGGAAACTCTCTGAAGCTTTCTTT; CDR3aa: CASSILGGKLSEAFF
j_gene: TRBJ1-3; v_gene: TRBV12-2; d_gene: -; abundance: -; CDR3nt: TGTGCAAGTCGCTCTGCTGACCCTGTGCGGAATAAGGCCCTTATCCCTGGCACCATATATTTT; CDR3aa: CASRSADPVRNKALIPGTIYF
j_gene: TRBJ2-1; v_gene: TRBV3-1/TRBV3-2; d_gene: TRBD2; abundance: once; CDR3nt: TGTGCCAGCAGCCAAGGACAACCGCGGGACAGGACTAGCGGGGGAAGCTCCTACAATGAGCAGTTCTTC; CDR3aa: CASSQGQPRDRTSGGSSYNEQFF
j_gene: TRBJ1-5; v_gene: TRBV6-6; d_gene: TRBD1; abundance: -; CDR3nt: TGTGCCAGCAGTTACCCAGGGACAGGGAATCAGCCCCAGCATTTT; CDR3aa: CASSYPGTGNQPQHF
j_gene: TRBJ2-7; v_gene: TRBV2; d_gene: TRBD2; abundance: -; CDR3nt: TGTGCCAGCATAGGGAGGGCTACCTACGAGCAGTACTTC; CDR3aa: CASIGRATYEQYF
j_gene: TRBJ1-2; v_gene: TRBV7-2; d_gene: TRBD1; abundance: once; CDR3nt: TGTGCCAGCAGCTTGACCCGGGACAGGGAGGATGGCTACACCTTC; CDR3aa: CASSLTRDREDGYTF
j_gene: TRBJ1-2; v_gene: TRBV7-2; d_gene: TRBD1; abundance: -; CDR3nt: TGTGCCAGCAGCCGCTACACAGGACAGGGCTATGGCTACACCTTC; CDR3aa: CASSRYTGQGYGYTF
j_gene: TRBJ1-2; v_gene: TRBV7-7; d_gene: TRBD1; abundance: -; CDR3nt: TGTGCTAGCTCCCGCCGGGACAGGGGGCGTCTTGGCTACACCTTC; CDR3aa: CASSRRDRGRLGYTF
j_gene: TRBJ1-1; v_gene: TRBV28; d_gene: -; abundance: few; CDR3nt: TGTGCCAGCACCCCGGGATTCATGAACACTGAAGCTTTCTTT; CDR3aa: CASTPGFMNTEAFF
j_gene: TRBJ1-1; v_gene: TRBV7-6; d_gene: -; abundance: -; CDR3nt: TGTGCCAGCAGGCTACAGGAGAACACTGAAGCTTTCTTT; CDR3aa: CASRLQENTEAFF
j_gene: TRBJ2-1; v_gene: TRBV15; d_gene: TRBD2; abundance: -; CDR3nt: TGTGCCACCGGAACTAGCGGGGGTAACAATGAGCAGTTCTTC; CDR3aa: CATGTSGGNNEQFF
j_gene: TRBJ1-5; v_gene: TRBV4-3; d_gene: -; abundance: -; CDR3nt: TGCGCCAGCAGCCAACATTTGCAATCAGCCCAGCATTTT; CDR3aa: CASSQHLQSAQHF
j_gene: TRBJ1-4; v_gene: TRBV30; d_gene: -; abundance: -; CDR3nt: TGTGCCGGAAACAGGGTGGTCAGGGAAAAACTGTTTTTT; CDR3aa: CAGNRVVREKLFF
j_gene: TRBJ1-1; v_gene: TRBV7-2; d_gene: TRBD1; abundance: few; CDR3nt: TGTGCCAGCAGCTCGGGACAGAGGAACACTGAAGCTTTCTTT; CDR3aa: CASSSGQRNTEAFF
j_gene: TRBJ1-2; v_gene: TRBV6-2/TRBV6-3; d_gene: TRBD1; abundance: -; CDR3nt: TGTGCCAGCAGTCCGCGGGACAGGGAAAGCTATGGCTACACCTTC; CDR3aa: CASSPRDRESYGYTF
j_gene: TRBJ1-2; v_gene: TRBV28; d_gene: TRBD1; abundance: once; CDR3nt: TGTGCCAGCAGTCCCCGGGACAGAGGCTACACCTTC; CDR3aa: CASSPRDRGYTF
j_gene: TRBJ2-1; v_gene: TRBV7-6; d_gene: -; abundance: -; CDR3nt: TGTGCCAGCAGCTCCGTTTCCTACAATGAGCAGTTCTTC; CDR3aa: CASSSVSYNEQFF
j_gene: TRBJ1-5; v_gene: TRBV5-5; d_gene: TRBD1; abundance: few; CDR3nt: TGTGCCAGCAGCCCCGACAGGGGCAATCAGCCCCAGCATTTT; CDR3aa: CASSPDRGNQPQHF
j_gene: TRBJ1-3; v_gene: TRBV5-1; d_gene: TRBD1; abundance: -; CDR3nt: TGCGCCAGCAGCTTGGTGCAGGGGGCAGGAAACACCATATATTTT; CDR3aa: CASSLVQGAGNTIYF
j_gene: TRBJ1-5; v_gene: TRBV25-1; d_gene: -; abundance: -; CDR3nt: TGTGCCAGCAGTGGACAGGACCGAGGGCCCCAGCATTTT; CDR3aa: CASSGQDRGPQHF
j_gene: TRBJ1-1; v_gene: TRBV4-1; d_gene: -; abundance: -; CDR3nt: TGCGCCAGCAGCCAAGGCGGACAGCTCAACACTGAAGCTTTCTTT; CDR3aa: CASSQGGQLNTEAFF
j_gene: TRBJ1-3; v_gene: TRBV7-2; d_gene: TRBD1; abundance: -; CDR3nt: TGTGCCAGCAGCGCCTTCGGGACAGGGCTTGGAAACACCATATATTTT; CDR3aa: CASSAFGTGLGNTIYF
j_gene: TRBJ1-2; v_gene: TRBV19; d_gene: -; abundance: -; CDR3nt: TGTGCCAGTAGTATAGCGGACAGAAGAGGAAATAGGTCCTATGGCTACACCTTC; CDR3aa: CASSIADRRGNRSYGYTF